What follows are 25 T cell receptor beta chains derived from one specimen sequenced in a study of blood T cell repertoires in COVID-19. TCRdb's table, derived via immunoSEQ multiplex PCR, lists solely in-frame clones and lacks some. The data contain around 340,000 clones, around 90% of them singletons. The sample consisted of peripheral blood. These receptor sequences come from a woman aged 55-70 years with COVID-19, enrolled during active disease.

V gene TRBV6-5 combines with J gene TRBJ1-4; 9 bases are a match to TRBD1. This CDR3 contains 13 residues. With V trimmed by 6 bases and J by 10 bases, 6 bases remained unmatched. Per the germline V gene, CDR1 is MNHEY and CDR2 is SVGAGI. CDR3 bases: TGTGCCAGCAGCAGGGACAGGGAAGGAAAACTGTTTTTT. It encodes CASSRDREGKLFF.

The V gene is TRBV28, the J gene TRBJ1-2; no reliable D call. This CDR3 is built from 14 residues. Between the trimmed V and J ends, which lost 7 bases and 8 bases, there was a span of 20 bases. Germline V gene lookup returns CDR1 MDHEN and CDR2 SYDVKM. The CDR3 region is CASKEVLQLGGYTF. The CDR3 DNA follows: TGTGCCAGCAAGGAGGTTCTGCAACTTGGAGGCTACACCTTC.

This chain connects TRBV28 to TRBJ1-5, with 7 bases fitting TRBD1. This CDR3 contains 15 residues. With 7 bases clipped from V and 5 bases from J, the junction kept 11 bases outside the gene matches. Germline V gene sequence: CDR1 MDHEN, CDR2 SYDVKM. The CDR3 region has the DNA TGTGCCAGCACCCAAGGGGGGACAGTTTATCAGCCCCAGCATTTT. It codes for CASTQGGTVYQPQHF.

The V gene is TRBV29-1, the J gene TRBJ2-1; D is unclear. Germline values: CDR1 SQVTM, CDR2 ANQGSEA. The CDR3 length is 13 residues. The CDR3 coding sequence is TGCAGTACCCCCAGGCCGCCCTACAATGAGCAGTTCTTC. Amino acids: CSTPRPPYNEQFF.

This clone was seen once. The rearrangement links TRBV5-1 to TRBJ2-7; 13 positions agree with TRBD2. V lost 0 bases and J lost 3; bases outside the gene matches: 3. CDR1 SGHRS and CDR2 YFSETQ come from the germline V gene. The CDR3 has 16 amino acids. The CDR3, as DNA: TGCGCCAGCAGCTTGGTGACTAGCGGGGGGAGCTACGAGCAGTACTTC. Its translation is CASSLVTSGGSYEQYF.

V and J are TRBV9 and TRBJ2-7; possible D gene TRBD1, 7 bases. Trimming shortened V by 4 bases and J by 5 bases, and 28 bases separated the two germline ends. CDR1 and CDR2 from the germline V gene are SGDLS and YYNGEE. The CDR3 loop spans 18 amino acids. The CDR3 is CASSPRRGKGALGDEQYF. For the CDR3, the DNA is TGTGCCAGCAGCCCACGCCGGGGGAAGGGGGCCTTAGGGGACGAGCAGTACTTC.

The V gene is TRBV11-2, the J gene TRBJ1-6; 7 bases map to TRBD1. Germline V gives CDR1 SGHAT, CDR2 FQNNGV. Trimming removed 4 bases from V and 5 bases from J; junction bases left unmatched: 5. CDR3 size: 15 residues. This CDR3 is CASSSGQPNNSPLHF. The CDR3 DNA reads as TGTGCCAGCAGCTCGGGACAGCCAAATAATTCACCCCTCCACTTT.

This clone was detected many times. The chain links TRBV7-9 to TRBJ2-7; TRBD1 matches at 8 bases. V shed 3 bases and J 5 bases; nucleotides not matched to a gene: 0. The CDR3 extends over 12 amino acids. Germline CDR1 and CDR2: SEHNR and FQNEAQ (reference sequence). The CDR3 loop reads CASSLTGDEQYF. The CDR3 DNA reads TGTGCCAGCAGCTTGACAGGGGACGAGCAGTACTTC.

The rearrangement joins TRBV7-9 to TRBJ2-1; 14 nucleotides line up with TRBD2. The germline V gene encodes CDR1 SEHNR and CDR2 FQNEAQ (reference sequence). The CDR3 has 19 residues. Losses at the gene ends were 3 bases for V and 7 bases for J; bases not matched to a gene: 14. This CDR3 is CASSFRLMTSGGASNEQFF. CDR3 DNA sequence: TGTGCCAGCAGCTTCCGCCTGATGACTAGCGGGGGGGCAAGTAATGAGCAGTTCTTC. The full variable domain, completed using reference TRBV7-9 and TRBJ2-1, is DTGVSQNPRHKITKRGQNVTFRCDPISEHNRLYWYRQTLGQGPEFLTYFQNEAQLEKSRLLSDRFSAERPKGSFSTLEIQRTEQGDSAMYLCASSFRLMTSGGASNEQFFGPGTRLTVL.

On this clone itself: Distinct nucleotide sequences in the sample also encode this CDR3. The CDR3 DNA sequence: TGTGCCAGTAGTATTGGGGGGAACTATGGCTACACCTTC. It is translated as CASSIGGNYGYTF. J is TRBJ1-2 and V is TRBV19, with D perhaps TRBD1 (5 bases). The CDR3 length is 13 residues. Deletions cut 3 bases from V and 2 bases from J, with 7 bases between. Looked up from germline, CDR1 is LNHDA and CDR2 is SQIVND (reference sequence).

The genes are TRBV7-9 and TRBJ1-1; possible D gene TRBD1, 5 bases. The CDR3 spans 14 residues. The ends were cut back, 2 bases at V and 2 bases at J, with 9 bases in the middle. CDR1 is SEHNR, CDR2 FQNEAQ, per germline (reference sequence). The CDR3 DNA is TGTGCCAGCAGCTTAAGGGGATCCAACACTGAAGCTTTCTTT. This sequence encodes CASSLRGSNTEAFF.

The gene calls are TRBV30 and TRBJ2-7; D possibly corresponds to TRBD2 (6 bases). The CDR3 is 12 residues long. Trimming took off 2 bases at V and 6 bases at J, with 11 bases between the two ends. The germline V gene encodes CDR1 GTSNPN and CDR2 SVGIG (reference sequence). The CDR3 loop is CAWSRGTSEQYF. The DNA for the CDR3 is TGTGCCTGGAGTCGGGGGACCTCCGAGCAGTACTTC. The variable domain in full, completed from reference TRBV30 and TRBJ2-7, reads SQTIHQWPATLVQPVGSPLSLECTVEGTSNPNLYWYRQAAGRGLQLLFYSVGIGQISSEVPQNLSASRPQDRQFILSSKKLLLSDSGFYLCAWSRGTSEQYFGPGTRLTVT.

This clone came up once. The genes are TRBV6-5 and TRBJ2-4; TRBD1 matches 7 bases. Germline loops: CDR1 MNHEY, CDR2 SVGAGI. CDR3 length: 14 amino acids. The CDR3 region has the DNA TGTGCTACCTCTTCCAGGGGGTATGGGAACGGTCAGTACTTC. This sequence encodes CATSSRGYGNGQYF.

The V and J genes are TRBV19 and TRBJ1-1; D is undetermined. Per germline, CDR1 LNHDA and CDR2 SQIVND (reference sequence). This CDR3 region has 13 residues. V was trimmed by 8 bases and J by 3 bases, leaving 13 bases between them. CDR3 region: CASRRGVDTEAFF. CDR3 DNA: TGTGCCAGTCGAAGAGGTGTAGACACTGAAGCTTTCTTT.

This clone was seen a handful of times. The V call is TRBV18, the J call TRBJ1-1; D perhaps matches TRBD1 (5 bases). V was pared by 1 base and J by 13 bases, with 16 bases between. The germline CDR1 and CDR2 sequences are KGHSH and LQKENI. The CDR3 is made up of 13 amino acids. The CDR3 sequence: CASSPLPQGMDFF. As DNA, the CDR3 is TGTGCCAGCTCACCACTTCCCCAGGGAATGGATTTCTTT.

The chain employs TRBV2 and TRBJ1-5; D might be TRBD1 (6 bases). Trimming removed 7 bases from V and 7 bases from J, with 11 bases in between. The CDR3 length is 12 residues. Germline CDR1 reads SNHLY; CDR2 reads FYNNEI. The CDR3 here is CASKWGGQPQHF. CDR3 sequence (DNA): TGTGCCAGCAAATGGGGGGGCCAGCCCCAGCATTTT.

Comment on this clone: Other DNA sequences from this sample encode an identical CDR3 as well. This sequence joins TRBV6-5 and TRBJ1-2; TRBD1 might be the D (6 bases). Germline V gene data show CDR1 as MNHEY and CDR2 as SVGAGI. The V end was cut by 2 bases, the J end by 4 bases, with 8 bases between. The CDR3 is made up of 13 amino acids. The CDR3 loop reads CASSYRQAYGYTF. CDR3 nucleotide sequence: TGTGCCAGCAGTTACAGACAGGCCTATGGCTACACCTTC.

This clone was seen only once. The gene calls are TRBV11-2 and TRBJ1-1; TRBD1 is a possible D gene (5 bases). Trimming took 0 bases from V and 0 from J, leaving 14 bases between them. CDR1 SGHAT and CDR2 FQNNGV come from the germline V gene. This CDR3 comprises 17 residues. Here the CDR3 reads CASSLDILQGMNTEAFF. CDR3 DNA sequence: TGTGCCAGCAGCTTAGACATTTTGCAGGGAATGAACACTGAAGCTTTCTTT.

The CDR3 region is CASSFYRGYTF. CDR3 DNA sequence: TGTGCCAGCAGTTTCTACCGTGGCTACACCTTC. The chain recombines TRBV28 with TRBJ1-2, with D unresolved. The ends were cut back, 3 bases at V and 7 bases at J, with 6 bases in the middle. The length of the CDR3 is 11 residues. Germline lookup yields CDR1 MDHEN and CDR2 SYDVKM.

The genes are TRBV3-1 (or the pseudogene TRBV3-2) and TRBJ1-3; no clear D gene. Germline CDR1 and CDR2: LGHDT and YNNKEL (reference sequence). The CDR3 is 13 amino acids. V lost 6 bases and J lost 0, with 6 bases in between. CDR3 sequence reads: CASRAGSGNTIYF. In DNA form, the CDR3 reads TGTGCCAGCAGGGCAGGCTCTGGAAACACCATATATTTT.

CDR3 coding DNA: TGTGCCTGGAGTCCAGGGGTTTCCGGGGAGCTGTTTTTT. It encodes CAWSPGVSGELFF. The chain couples TRBV30 to TRBJ2-2, with D perhaps matching TRBD1 (6 bases). Germline CDR1 GTSNPN, CDR2 SVGIG (reference sequence). The ends were cut back, 2 bases at V and 6 bases at J, with 10 bases in the middle. The length of the CDR3 is 13 residues.

The chain carries TRBV9 and TRBJ1-5; 7 bases align to TRBD1. Germline V gene data show CDR1 as SGDLS and CDR2 as YYNGEE. The CDR3 covers 17 residues. Trimming at V came to 4 bases and at J to 2 bases, leaving 12 bases not matched to a gene. The CDR3 DNA sequence: TGTGCCAGCAGCCTGGGGGACAGTAGTTCTGGCAATCAGCCCCAGCATTTT. Its protein product is CASSLGDSSSGNQPQHF. Using reference TRBV9 and TRBJ1-5 for the parts outside the CDR3, the full variable domain is DSGVTQTPKHLITATGQRVTLRCSPRSGDLSVYWYQQSLDQGLQFLIQYYNGEERAKGNILERFSAQQFPDLHSELNLSSLELGDSALYFCASSLGDSSSGNQPQHFGDGTRLSIL.

The chain uses TRBV5-4 and TRBJ1-2, with 12 bases that match TRBD1. V gave up 3 bases and J gave up 5 bases; unmatched junction bases: 11. This CDR3 contains 17 residues. Germline CDR1 is SGHNT and CDR2 is YYREEE (reference sequence). The chain's CDR3 is CASSSGQGAVSVYGYTF. The DNA for the CDR3 is TGTGCCAGCAGCTCGGGACAGGGGGCCGTTAGCGTATATGGCTACACCTTC.

This chain links TRBV30 with TRBJ2-2; 9 positions match TRBD1. J was trimmed by 4 bases and V by 0 bases; bases with no gene match: 6. Germline V gene sequence: CDR1 GTSNPN, CDR2 SVGIG (reference sequence). CDR3 length equals 16 residues. The CDR3 sequence is CAWSVDGTGTTGELFF. CDR3 nucleotides: TGTGCCTGGAGTGTAGACGGGACAGGGACCACCGGGGAGCTGTTTTTT.

This sequence joins TRBV30 and TRBJ2-2; 10 bases are shared with TRBD1. V trimming: 1 base; J trimming: 3 bases; junction bases outside the gene matches: 5. CDR1 is GTSNPN and CDR2 is SVGIG in the germline V gene (reference sequence). The length of the CDR3 is 16 residues. The CDR3 nucleotides read TGTGCCTGGAGTGGACAGGGGGCGCGGGACACCGGGGAGCTGTTTTTT. Its protein product is CAWSGQGARDTGELFF.